Listed below are T cell receptor beta chains from one sample, sequenced in a study of T cells after yellow fever vaccination. TCRdb reprocessed the 5' RACE reads via MiXCR and lists one record per CDR3 protein. The repertoire includes 250,000 to 400,000 distinct CDR3 sequences, around 4.5% of them detected once, and roughly a fifth sits in the top ten. Source: PBMCs, taken 15 days after the yellow fever booster vaccination. Receptor source: a man younger than 35 who received the YFV17D yellow fever vaccine. The CDR3 runs from the conserved cysteine through the conserved F or W. D genes are given only for firm matches. Size values are once, few and many counts, or a class for expanded clones, and some rows have none.

J	size	D	V	length	CDR3	DNA
TRBJ1-6	few	NA	TRBV25-1	15	CASSGGQAYNSPLHF	TGTGCCAGCAGTGGGGGACAAGCCTATAATTCACCCCTCCACTTT
TRBJ1-2	NA	NA	TRBV7-8	14	CASSFNDPDYGYTF	TGTGCCAGCAGCTTTAACGATCCCGACTATGGCTACACCTTC
TRBJ2-5	many	TRBD2	TRBV7-2	16	CASSGLSGGAQETQYF	TGTGCCAGCAGCGGTCTGAGCGGGGGGGCCCAAGAGACCCAGTACTTC
TRBJ2-1	NA	TRBD2	TRBV4-3	17	CASSQEGLAGEGTQQFF	TGCGCCAGCAGCCAAGAGGGACTAGCGGGGGAGGGTACTCAGCAGTTCTTC
TRBJ2-7	many	NA	TRBV29-1	13	CSVGRGSTYEQYF	TGCAGCGTTGGGAGGGGTTCCACCTACGAGCAGTACTTC
TRBJ2-1	many	TRBD2	TRBV5-1	17	CASSLATSGSSYNEQFF	TGCGCCAGCAGCTTGGCGACTAGCGGGAGCTCCTACAATGAGCAGTTCTTC
TRBJ2-7	many	TRBD1	TRBV11-2	14	CASSFNRGDNEQYF	TGTGCCAGCAGCTTTAACAGGGGGGACAACGAGCAGTACTTC
TRBJ2-1	few	NA	TRBV5-6	14	CASSARTVYNEQFF	TGTGCCAGCAGCGCGCGGACAGTCTACAATGAGCAGTTCTTC
TRBJ2-1	many	TRBD2	TRBV10-3	13	CATLAGGNNEQFF	TGTGCCACCCTAGCGGGGGGTAACAATGAGCAGTTCTTC
TRBJ2-6	NA	TRBD1	TRBV18	19	CASSPLVGQGLSGANVLTF	TGTGCCAGCTCACCATTGGTGGGACAGGGCCTATCTGGGGCCAACGTCCTGACTTTC
TRBJ2-6	many	NA	TRBV5-6	18	CASSSGGTGLSGANVLTF	TGTGCCAGCAGCTCCGGGGGGACAGGCCTCTCTGGGGCCAACGTCCTGACTTTC
TRBJ2-3	many	TRBD1	TRBV29-1	16	CSVGDRVSSLTDTQYF	TGCAGCGTCGGGGACAGGGTTTCGTCCCTTACAGATACGCAGTATTTT
TRBJ2-1	few	TRBD2	TRBV20-1	14	CSALSSGGWNEQFF	TGCAGTGCTCTTTCTAGCGGGGGGTGGAATGAGCAGTTCTTC
TRBJ1-5	NA	NA	TRBV12-3/TRBV12-4	14	CASSLLGESQPQHF	TGTGCCAGCAGTTTACTGGGGGAGAGCCAGCCCCAGCATTTT
TRBJ2-2	NA	NA	TRBV6-4	13	CASRPANTGELFF	TGTGCCAGCAGACCTGCGAACACCGGGGAGCTGTTTTTT
TRBJ2-5	NA	NA	TRBV12-3/TRBV12-4	12	CASSFWLETQYF	TGTGCCAGCAGTTTTTGGTTAGAGACCCAGTACTTC
TRBJ2-3	NA	NA	TRBV12-3/TRBV12-4	12	CASRNRRNTQYF	TGTGCCAGCAGAAATAGGAGAAATACGCAGTATTTT
TRBJ1-1	many	NA	TRBV5-4	16	CASSRPFLKQGTEAFF	TGTGCCAGCAGCCGTCCTTTTTTAAAACAGGGTACTGAAGCTTTCTTT
TRBJ2-3	many	TRBD2	TRBV7-3	15	CASSLWGGVTDTQYF	TGTGCCAGCAGCTTATGGGGGGGAGTCACAGATACGCAGTATTTT
TRBJ2-1	many	NA	TRBV28	15	CASSRGGGPYNEQFF	TGTGCCAGCAGCCGTGGTGGGGGGCCCTACAATGAGCAGTTCTTC
TRBJ1-1	few	NA	TRBV20-1	14	CSAGPTGLFTEAFF	TGCAGTGCTGGCCCAACAGGGTTGTTCACTGAAGCTTTCTTT
TRBJ1-4	few	NA	TRBV7-9	17	CASSLGVSSATNEKLFF	TGTGCCAGCAGCTTAGGAGTCTCTTCGGCAACTAATGAAAAACTGTTTTTT
TRBJ2-3	many	NA	TRBV7-9	13	CASSFSPQDTQYF	TGTGCCAGCAGCTTTTCTCCCCAAGATACGCAGTATTTT
TRBJ1-1	many	NA	TRBV12-3/TRBV12-4	13	CASGQTANTEAFF	TGTGCCAGCGGTCAGACAGCTAACACTGAAGCTTTCTTT
TRBJ1-5	many	TRBD1	TRBV19	17	CASSITGGRYSNQPQHF	TGTGCCAGTAGTATAACAGGGGGGCGGTATAGCAATCAGCCCCAGCATTTT
TRBJ2-5	NA	NA	TRBV7-2	11	CASSLKGTQYF	TGTGCCAGCAGCTTGAAGGGGACCCAGTACTTC
TRBJ2-7	NA	NA	TRBV5-1	15	CASSPTGSESYEQYF	TGCGCCAGCAGCCCCACAGGGTCCGAATCCTACGAGCAGTACTTC
TRBJ1-2	NA	TRBD1	TRBV24-1	14	CATSDRTGFYGYTF	TGTGCCACCAGTGATCGGACAGGGTTCTATGGCTACACCTTC